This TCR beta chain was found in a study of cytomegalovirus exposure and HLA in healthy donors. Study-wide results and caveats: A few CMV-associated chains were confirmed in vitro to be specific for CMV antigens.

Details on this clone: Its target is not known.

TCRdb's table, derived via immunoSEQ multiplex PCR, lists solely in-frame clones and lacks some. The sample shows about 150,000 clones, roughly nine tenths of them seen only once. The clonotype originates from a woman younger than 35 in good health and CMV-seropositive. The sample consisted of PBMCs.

CDR3 protein: CAWSGVGSSYNSPLHF. The DNA for the CDR3 is TGTGCCTGGAGTGGTGTCGGGAGCTCCTATAATTCACCCCTCCACTTT. J is TRBJ1-6 and V is TRBV30; D gene uncertain. CDR3 size: 16 residues. The germline V gene has CDR1 GTSNPN and CDR2 SVGIG (reference sequence). Trimming took 1 base from V and 0 from J, leaving 10 bases between them. The full variable domain, in which reference TRBV30 and TRBJ1-6 provide the parts outside the CDR3, is SQTIHQWPATLVQPVGSPLSLECTVEGTSNPNLYWYRQAAGRGLQLLFYSVGIGQISSEVPQNLSASRPQDRQFILSSKKLLLSDSGFYLCAWSGVGSSYNSPLHFGNGTRLTVT.